This is a list of T cell receptor beta chains from one sample in a study of T cells after yellow fever vaccination. TCRdb itself ran the 5' RACE reads through MiXCR, one entry per CDR3 protein. The sample records 300,000 to 400,000 distinct CDR3 sequences, around 6.5% being singletons. The specimen was PBMCs, collected 5 days after the yellow fever booster vaccination. These receptors all come from a man aged 30-40 years who received the YFV17D yellow fever vaccine. Both conserved end residues are part of each CDR3. A D gene is named only where the DNA matches it firmly. Some rows mark clone size as missing; the rest say once, few, many or name a class of expanded clone.

many	TRBJ2-7	NA	TRBV14	CASSQEGRDEQYF	TGTGCCAGCAGCCAGGAAGGTCGGGACGAGCAGTACTTC
once	TRBJ2-5	NA	TRBV5-5	CAISQTQETQYF	TGTGCCATCAGTCAAACTCAAGAGACCCAGTACTTC
many	TRBJ2-5	NA	TRBV12-3/TRBV12-4	CASSLRQDEETQYF	TGTGCCAGCAGTTTACGACAGGACGAAGAGACCCAGTACTTC
NA	TRBJ2-1	NA	TRBV12-3/TRBV12-4	CASMSGYNEQFF	TGTGCCAGCATGAGTGGTTACAATGAGCAGTTCTTC
few	TRBJ2-1	TRBD2	TRBV5-1	CASSLAVTSGPGEQFF	TGCGCCAGCAGCTTGGCAGTGACTAGCGGACCTGGGGAGCAGTTCTTC
many	TRBJ1-5	TRBD1	TRBV20-1	CSAMPLSQGVNQPQHF	TGCAGTGCTATGCCCTTGAGCCAGGGGGTGAATCAGCCCCAGCATTTT
few	TRBJ2-4	TRBD2	TRBV2	CASRGPGLADKNIQYF	TGTGCCAGCAGGGGACCGGGACTAGCGGACAAAAACATTCAGTACTTC
many	TRBJ2-7	NA	TRBV2	CASIFQSGYTTEQYF	TGTGCCAGCATTTTCCAGTCAGGGTACACTACGGAGCAGTACTTC
few	TRBJ2-1	TRBD2	TRBV11-2	CASSYRTVAGANEQFF	TGTGCCAGCAGCTATAGGACGGTAGCGGGAGCCAATGAGCAGTTCTTC
NA	TRBJ2-5	NA	TRBV20-1	CSASGPPRETQYF	TGCAGTGCTAGTGGGCCACCGAGAGAGACCCAGTACTTC
NA	TRBJ2-7	NA	TRBV12-3/TRBV12-4	CASSQDAAYEQYF	TGTGCCAGCAGTCAGGATGCTGCCTACGAGCAGTACTTC
NA	TRBJ2-1	TRBD2	TRBV7-6	CASRLAGGLEQFF	TGTGCCAGCAGGCTAGCGGGAGGCCTTGAGCAGTTCTTC
many	TRBJ1-1	NA	TRBV20-1	CSALTGNTEAFF	TGCAGTGCTTTAACAGGGAACACTGAAGCTTTCTTT
NA	TRBJ2-7	NA	TRBV18	CASSQGVEVLGEQYF	TGTGCCAGCTCACAAGGAGTGGAAGTCTTAGGGGAGCAGTACTTC
NA	TRBJ1-2	NA	TRBV20-1	CSARDTDSRMGGYTF	TGCAGTGCTAGAGATACGGACAGTAGAATGGGTGGCTACACCTTC
many	TRBJ1-2	TRBD1	TRBV20-1	CSARAGGNYGYTF	TGCAGTGCTAGGGCAGGGGGAAACTATGGCTACACCTTC
few	TRBJ2-1	TRBD2	TRBV5-1	CASSLTELAAAYNEQFF	TGCGCCAGCAGCTTGACTGAGCTAGCGGCAGCCTACAATGAGCAGTTCTTC
many	TRBJ2-1	TRBD2	TRBV6-4	CASSQLAGGYNEQFF	TGTGCCAGCAGCCAACTAGCGGGAGGGTACAATGAGCAGTTCTTC
NA	TRBJ2-7	TRBD1	TRBV20-1	CSGGPGQGFDEQYF	TGCAGTGGGGGTCCGGGACAGGGTTTTGACGAGCAGTACTTC
many	TRBJ2-3	NA	TRBV6-2/TRBV6-3	CASSSQPRPSTDTQYF	TGTGCCAGCAGTTCGCAACCCCGGCCGAGCACAGATACGCAGTATTTT
NA	TRBJ1-3	TRBD1	TRBV20-1	CSAEDRNSGNTIYF	TGCAGTGCTGAGGACAGGAACTCTGGAAACACCATATATTTT
NA	TRBJ1-2	TRBD1	TRBV11-2	CASSLLGGQGFYGYTF	TGTGCCAGCAGCTTACTTGGGGGACAGGGTTTCTATGGCTACACCTTC
NA	TRBJ2-7	NA	TRBV30	CAWSLDGAYEQYF	TGTGCCTGGAGTCTGGACGGCGCCTACGAGCAGTACTTC
many	TRBJ2-7	NA	TRBV7-9	CASSRDVPYEQYF	TGTGCCAGCAGCAGGGACGTCCCCTACGAGCAGTACTTC
many	TRBJ2-7	NA	TRBV7-9	CASSSPGHKSSYEQYF	TGTGCCAGCAGCTCTCCGGGCCACAAAAGCTCCTACGAGCAGTACTTC
few	TRBJ2-1	NA	TRBV5-4	CASSYSRGNGHNEQFF	TGTGCCAGCAGCTACTCGCGCGGGAATGGGCACAATGAGCAGTTCTTC
many	TRBJ2-1	NA	TRBV5-1	CASSLIVPEVEQFF	TGCGCCAGCAGCTTGATAGTCCCTGAGGTTGAGCAGTTCTTC
NA	TRBJ2-5	NA	TRBV20-1	CSARDLFGTRGTQYF	TGCAGTGCTAGAGATCTATTTGGGACCAGGGGGACCCAGTACTTC
few	TRBJ2-3	NA	TRBV27	CASRRVPGETQYF	TGTGCCAGCAGAAGGGTCCCAGGGGAAACGCAGTATTTT
NA	TRBJ1-1	NA	TRBV12-3/TRBV12-4	CASSLRTAWDTEAFF	TGTGCCAGCAGTCTAAGGACAGCTTGGGACACTGAAGCTTTCTTT
few	TRBJ2-2	NA	TRBV5-4	CASSLKGNTGELFF	TGTGCCAGCAGCTTAAAGGGGAACACCGGGGAGCTGTTTTTT
many	TRBJ2-4	NA	TRBV4-3	CASSQGRSEIQYF	TGCGCCAGCAGCCAAGGACGTTCAGAGATTCAGTACTTC
few	TRBJ1-5	NA	TRBV18	CASSPRQGDQPQHF	TGTGCCAGCTCACCACGGCAGGGCGATCAGCCCCAGCATTTT
NA	TRBJ1-1	TRBD1	TRBV20-1	CSASPRQGITEAFF	TGCAGTGCTAGCCCCAGACAGGGAATCACTGAAGCTTTCTTT
NA	TRBJ2-5	NA	TRBV7-6	CASSFPMEF	TGTGCCAGCAGCTTTCCCATGGAGTTC
many	TRBJ2-7	NA	TRBV29-1	CSVLGFSYEQYF	TGCAGCGTTCTAGGGTTCTCCTACGAGCAGTACTTC
NA	TRBJ2-7	NA	TRBV7-2	CASSFVGVGYEQYF	TGTGCCAGCAGCTTTGTTGGAGTCGGCTACGAGCAGTACTTC
many	TRBJ2-7	TRBD1	TRBV29-1	CSVTGTGSYEQYF	TGCAGCGTGACCGGGACAGGTTCCTACGAGCAGTACTTC
many	TRBJ2-6	NA	TRBV7-3	CASSPTSGANVLTF	TGTGCCAGCAGCCCCACCTCTGGGGCCAACGTCCTGACTTTC
NA	TRBJ2-3	TRBD1	TRBV20-1	CSARDREWDTQYF	TGCAGTGCCCGGGACAGGGAGTGGGATACGCAGTATTTT
few	TRBJ2-2	NA	TRBV3-1	CASSRTRGSSTGELFF	TGTGCCAGCAGCCGGACTCGGGGTTCGAGCACCGGGGAGCTGTTTTTT
few	TRBJ1-5	TRBD1	TRBV30	CAWSGGQGSIPLNQPQHF	TGTGCCTGGAGTGGGGGACAGGGGAGTATACCCCTCAATCAGCCCCAGCATTTT
many	TRBJ2-6	NA	TRBV11-2	CASRSSGANVLTF	TGTGCCAGCAGGAGCTCTGGGGCCAACGTCCTGACTTTC
few	TRBJ2-2	NA	TRBV7-2	CASSPSGTPGELFF	TGTGCCAGCAGCCCGTCCGGCACCCCCGGGGAGCTGTTTTTT
few	TRBJ2-5	TRBD2	TRBV6-1	CASRLSGTSFETQYF	TGTGCCAGCAGACTCTCAGGGACTAGTTTTGAGACCCAGTACTTC
few	TRBJ2-5	NA	TRBV5-1	CASVGEETQYF	TGCGCCAGCGTGGGCGAAGAGACCCAGTACTTC